The 23 T cell receptor beta chains below all came from one sample that was sequenced in a study of CD8+ T cells in alopecia areata (dated by TCRdb to the late 2010s). Interpreted using the paper, the time point label stands for: about four weeks on oral tofacitinib. This specimen's treatment or condition label, per the study, means: oral pan-JAK inhibitor, 5-10 mg twice daily. Libraries were built with the immunoSEQ multiplex PCR assay. RNA was extracted from all samples and reverse transcribed into cDNA, which served as template for TCR sequencing. TCRdb mirrors the immuneACCESS table, restricted to in-frame sequences. Some clones are absent from its copies; in checked studies, under half trace to an unresolved V gene, and the reason for the others is unknown. The sample table lists 130,000 to 150,000 clones, 75% to 85% of them with a count of one. The ten largest make up approximately 25% of the sample.

The specimen comprised CD8+ T cells sorted from blood, sampled at week 4, from a patient treated with tofacitinib. The source is a human donor with alopecia areata.

The genes are TRBV12-5 and TRBJ2-2; possible D gene TRBD1, 6 bases. The CDR3 loop spans 14 amino acids. V gave up 2 bases and J gave up 5 bases, with 9 bases separating them. Germline assignment: CDR1 LGHNT and CDR2 FRNRAP. The CDR3 DNA reads TGTGCTAGTGGTTTGACAGGGAGAACCGGGGAGCTGTTTTTT. Encoded protein: CASGLTGRTGELFF. Full variable domain (rest looked up from reference TRBV12-5 and TRBJ2-2): DARVTQTPRHKVTEMGQEVTMRCQPILGHNTVFWYRQTMMQGLELLAYFRNRAPLDDSGMPKDRFSAEMPDATLATLKIQPSEPRDSAVYFCASGLTGRTGELFFGEGSRLTVL.

The chain employs TRBV19 and TRBJ2-1; D remains unclear. Per the germline V gene, CDR1 is LNHDA and CDR2 is SQIVND (reference sequence). This CDR3 region has 14 residues. Between the trimmed V and J ends, which lost 4 bases and 3 bases, there was a span of 10 bases. Here the CDR3 reads CASSTADHYNEQFF. CDR3 coding DNA: TGTGCCAGTAGTACGGCGGACCACTACAATGAGCAGTTCTTC.

The chain links TRBV15 to TRBJ2-5, with D unresolved. CDR3 length: 15 amino acids. Germline V gene lookup returns CDR1 LNHNV and CDR2 YYDKDF (reference sequence). V was shortened by 3 bases and J by 2 bases, with 13 bases between the two germline ends. The CDR3 sequence is CATSRWREVQETQYF. CDR3 DNA: TGTGCCACCAGCAGGTGGCGAGAGGTTCAAGAGACCCAGTACTTC.

This chain joins TRBV7-2 and TRBJ2-1; no clear D gene. This CDR3 has 13 residues. The V and J ends lost 1 base and 8 bases respectively, with 9 bases between them. Germline CDR1 is SGHTA and CDR2 is FQGNSA. The CDR3 DNA reads as TGTGCCAGCAGCTTAGGAGTAGGTGATGAGCAGTTCTTC. Translating gives CASSLGVGDEQFF.

The gene calls are TRBV12-5 and TRBJ2-7; 7 bases fit TRBD1. J gave up 2 bases and V 6 bases, and 7 bases lay outside the gene matches. The CDR3 extends over 14 amino acids. Germline values: CDR1 LGHNT, CDR2 FRNRAP. The CDR3 bases are TGTGCTAGTGGACCTCCGGGACAGCCCTACGAGCAGTACTTC. This sequence encodes CASGPPGQPYEQYF.

The chain has TRBV4-1 and TRBJ2-1, with 7 bases identical to TRBD2. The ends lost 4 bases at V and 5 bases at J; junction bases unmatched: 2. The CDR3 consists of 13 residues. Germline CDR1 reads MGHRA; CDR2 reads YSYEKL. CDR3 DNA: TGCGCCAGCAGCCTTCGGGAGGACAATGAGCAGTTCTTC. This sequence encodes CASSLREDNEQFF.

The rearrangement uses TRBV29-1 and TRBJ2-3; 13 positions match TRBD2. Germline-derived CDR1 and CDR2 are SQVTM and ANQGSEA. The CDR3 runs 16 residues. The ends lost 7 bases at V and 2 bases at J; junction bases unmatched: 9. The CDR3, as DNA: TGCAGCGGTATACTAGCGGGGGGGCCCCACACAGATACGCAGTATTTT. It translates to CSGILAGGPHTDTQYF.

The chain is built from TRBV10-3 and TRBJ2-7; TRBD1 aligns across 10 bases. After removal of 2 bases from V and 3 bases from J, the junction contained 4 bases not matched to a gene. Germline V gene sequence: CDR1 ENHRY, CDR2 SYGVKD. This CDR3 has 15 residues. The CDR3 spells CAISEPDRGSYEQYF. CDR3 nucleotides: TGTGCCATCAGTGAGCCGGACAGGGGGAGCTACGAGCAGTACTTC.

This sequence joins TRBV4-3 and TRBJ2-3; no reliable D call. Trimming stripped 0 bases from V and 1 base from J, with 14 bases between. The CDR3 extends over 17 amino acids. Looked up from germline, CDR1 is LGHNA and CDR2 is YSLEER. The CDR3 DNA is TGCGCCAGCAGCCAAGATCACCAGGTCTATGGCACAGATACGCAGTATTTT. This encodes CASSQDHQVYGTDTQYF.

CDR3 coding DNA: TGCGCCAGCAGCCAAGATAGGGGACAGGTGGGCCTTACAGATACGCAGTATTTT. This sequence encodes CASSQDRGQVGLTDTQYF. The chain carries TRBV4-3 and TRBJ2-3, with 8 positions matching TRBD1. The CDR3 sequence is 18 residues long. Germline CDR1 and CDR2: LGHNA and YSLEER. V trimming: 0 bases; J trimming: 3 bases; junction bases outside the gene matches: 11.

The chain is built from TRBV9 and TRBJ2-5, with TRBD2 matching 8 bases. The junction had 9 bases not matched to a gene; V was cut back by 4 bases and J by 4 bases. Germline assignment: CDR1 SGDLS and CDR2 YYNGEE. The CDR3 consists of 15 residues. The CDR3 nucleotides are TGTGCCAGCAGCCCGACGGGAGGGGACGGAGAGACCCAGTACTTC. The encoded protein is CASSPTGGDGETQYF.

This clone was seen only a few times. The CDR3 is CASSPGPGTARETQYF. The CDR3 region has the DNA TGCGCCAGCAGCCCAGGACCCGGGACAGCCCGGGAGACCCAGTACTTC. V usage is TRBV4-1 and J usage is TRBJ2-5; 7 bases line up with TRBD1. The V gene's germline CDR1 is MGHRA and CDR2 YSYEKL. V trimming: 4 bases; J trimming: 5 bases; junction bases outside the gene matches: 13. The CDR3 is made up of 16 amino acids.

The rearrangement joins TRBV29-1 to TRBJ2-1; D remains unclear. The CDR3 sequence is 12 residues long. V was clipped by 6 bases and J by 5 bases, with 11 bases between them. Germline CDR1 is SQVTM and CDR2 is ANQGSEA. The CDR3 reads CSVIGNHNEQFF. CDR3 in DNA: TGCAGCGTCATTGGGAATCACAATGAGCAGTTCTTC.

The chain has TRBV7-9 and TRBJ1-2, with unresolved D. Looked up from germline, CDR1 is SEHNR and CDR2 is FQNEAQ (reference sequence). V was clipped by 2 bases and J by 8 bases, with 12 bases between them. This CDR3 has 13 residues. CDR3 loop: CASSLPGAVGYTF. The CDR3 nucleotides are TGTGCCAGCAGCTTACCGGGCGCCGTGGGCTACACCTTC.

This chain joins TRBV4-1 and TRBJ2-1; D gene unclear. CDR3 length: 15 residues. Germline CDR1 and CDR2: MGHRA and YSYEKL. Trimming removed 1 base from V and 0 bases from J, with 7 bases in between. In DNA, the CDR3 is TGCGCCAGCAGCCAAGCGGCTAGCTCCTACAATGAGCAGTTCTTC. Translating it yields CASSQAASSYNEQFF.

This clone was seen at least ten times. The V gene is TRBV5-4, the J gene TRBJ2-1; D unresolved. CDR3 length: 12 residues. V was cut by 0 bases and J by 6 bases, with 4 bases left in between. CDR1 is SGHNT, CDR2 YYREEE, per germline (reference sequence). DNA for the CDR3: TGTGCCAGCAGCTTGGGTGGCAATGAGCAGTTCTTC. Residues: CASSLGGNEQFF. The variable domain in full, with the rest retrieved from reference TRBV5-4 and TRBJ2-1, is ETGVTQSPTHLIKTRGQQVTLRCSSQSGHNTVSWYQQALGQGPQFIFQYYREEENGRGNFPPRFSGLQFPNYSSELNVNALELDDSALYLCASSLGGNEQFFGPGTRLTVL.

This sequence joins TRBV14 and TRBJ2-5; perhaps TRBD1 as D (5 bases). The CDR3 spans 17 residues. Germline V CDR1 and CDR2: SGHDN, FVKESK. V gave up 4 bases and J gave up 1 base, with 19 bases separating them. In DNA, the CDR3 is TGTGCCAGCAGCCCCCTAACGGGCAGGGAACGCCAAGAGACCCAGTACTTC. Amino acid sequence: CASSPLTGRERQETQYF.

As to this clone: The identical CDR3 is also encoded by other nucleotide sequences in the sample. The V gene is TRBV7-6, the J gene TRBJ2-5, with TRBD2 matching 8 bases. The CDR3 loop spans 14 amino acids. V was clipped by 1 base and J by 2 bases; unmatched bases: 0. Germline CDR1 SGHVS, CDR2 FNYEAQ. The chain's CDR3 is CASSLGGGQETQYF. DNA of the CDR3: TGTGCCAGCAGCTTAGGCGGGGGGCAAGAGACCCAGTACTTC.

This clone was found a few times. V usage is TRBV6-4 and J usage is TRBJ2-3; 10 bases map to TRBD2. Germline values: CDR1 MRHNA, CDR2 SNTAGT. J was trimmed by 3 bases and V by 4 bases; bases with no gene match: 7. This CDR3 has 16 amino acids. The CDR3 DNA reads as TGTGCCAGCAGTGCATTAAGCGGGGGGGCTACAGATACGCAGTATTTT. Translation: CASSALSGGATDTQYF.

The chain couples TRBV27 to TRBJ2-5; D is possibly TRBD2 (7 bases). Germline V lookup: CDR1 MNHEY, CDR2 SMNVEV (reference sequence). V lost 7 bases, J lost 9 bases, and 15 bases lay in between. The CDR3 runs to 12 residues. CDR3 region: CASKGGGAAQYF. CDR3 in DNA: TGTGCCAGCAAGGGGGGAGGGGCGGCCCAGTACTTC.

This chain links TRBV10-2 with TRBJ1-4, with a tentative D call TRBD1 (5 bases). From germline, CDR1 is WSHSY and CDR2 SAAADI. V was clipped by 6 bases and J by 6 bases, with 8 bases between them. CDR3 size: 12 residues. The CDR3 DNA sequence: TGCGCCAGCAGAGGGGCGGATGAAAAACTGTTTTTT. Its translation: CASRGADEKLFF.

V and J are TRBV29-1 and TRBJ2-3; D is perhaps TRBD2 (6 bases). CDR3 length: 15 amino acids. Trimming took 5 bases from V and 5 from J, leaving 20 bases between them. Germline CDR1 reads SQVTM; CDR2 reads ANQGSEA. For the CDR3, the DNA is TGCAGCGTTCATGGAGAGGGCGGGGTACGAGATACGCAGTATTTT. Its protein is CSVHGEGGVRDTQYF.

The chain couples TRBV14 to TRBJ2-5; the match to TRBD1 covers 7 bases. Germline-derived CDR1 and CDR2 are SGHDN and FVKESK. The ends lost 1 base at V and 5 bases at J; junction bases unmatched: 7. CDR3 length equals 15 residues. CDR3 loop: CASSQVRGRAETQYF. CDR3 sequence (DNA): TGTGCCAGCAGCCAAGTGAGGGGGCGAGCGGAGACCCAGTACTTC.